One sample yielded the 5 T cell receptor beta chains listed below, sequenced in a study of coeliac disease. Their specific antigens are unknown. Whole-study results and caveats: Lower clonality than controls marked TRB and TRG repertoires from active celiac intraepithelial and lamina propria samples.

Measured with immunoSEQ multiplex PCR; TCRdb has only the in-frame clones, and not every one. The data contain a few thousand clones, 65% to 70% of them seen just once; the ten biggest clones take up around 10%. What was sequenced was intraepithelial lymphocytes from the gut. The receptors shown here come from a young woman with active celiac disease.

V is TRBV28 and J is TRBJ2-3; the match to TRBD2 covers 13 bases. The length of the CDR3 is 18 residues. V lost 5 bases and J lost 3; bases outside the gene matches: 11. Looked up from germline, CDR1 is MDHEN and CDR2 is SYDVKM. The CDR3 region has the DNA TGTGCCAGCAGTCCCTCCGGGACTAGCGGGGCGAGTACAGATACGCAGTATTTT. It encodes CASSPSGTSGASTDTQYF.

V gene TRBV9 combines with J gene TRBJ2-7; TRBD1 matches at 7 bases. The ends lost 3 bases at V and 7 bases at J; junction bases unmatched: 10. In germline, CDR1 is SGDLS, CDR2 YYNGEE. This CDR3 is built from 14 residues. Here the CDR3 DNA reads TGTGCCAGCAGCGCCGGGGACAGTTCGGGAGAGCAGTACTTC. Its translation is CASSAGDSSGEQYF.

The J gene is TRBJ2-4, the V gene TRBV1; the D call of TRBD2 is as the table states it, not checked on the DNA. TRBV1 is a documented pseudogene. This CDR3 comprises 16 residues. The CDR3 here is CTSSQEWSREGNIQYF. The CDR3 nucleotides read TGCACCAGCAGCCAAGAATGGTCGCGGGAGGGAAACATTCAGTACTTC.

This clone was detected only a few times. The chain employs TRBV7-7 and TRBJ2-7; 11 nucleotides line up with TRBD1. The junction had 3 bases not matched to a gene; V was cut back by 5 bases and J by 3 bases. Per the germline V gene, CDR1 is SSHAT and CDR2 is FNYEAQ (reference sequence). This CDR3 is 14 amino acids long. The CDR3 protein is CASSPGTGGYEQYF. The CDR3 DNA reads TGTGCCAGCAGCCCTGGGACAGGGGGCTACGAGCAGTACTTC.

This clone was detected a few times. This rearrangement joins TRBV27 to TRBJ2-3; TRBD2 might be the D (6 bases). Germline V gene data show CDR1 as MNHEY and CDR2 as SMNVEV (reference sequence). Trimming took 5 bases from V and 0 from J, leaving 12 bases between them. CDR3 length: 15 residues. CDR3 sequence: CASSPTSSSTDTQYF. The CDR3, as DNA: TGTGCCAGCAGTCCAACTAGCAGTAGCACAGATACGCAGTATTTT.